A selection of T cell receptor beta chains follows, all from one sample in a study of blood T cell repertoires in COVID-19. Assay: immunoSEQ multiplex PCR; the TCRdb copy retains only in-frame clones and omits some. The data hold 190,000 or so clones, with approximately 86% observed a single time. Sequenced: PBMCs or T cells enriched from blood (not recorded which). The origin of the receptors is a woman in her 30s who had recovered from COVID-19. Both conserved end residues are part of each CDR3. D genes are given only for firm matches. Clone size appears in some rows only: once, few, many, or a class for an expanded clone.

TRBV5-1	.	.	TRBJ1-4	CASSLAPSGLNEKLFF	TGCGCCAGCAGCTTGGCCCCATCGGGACTCAATGAAAAACTGTTTTTT
TRBV24-1	.	.	TRBJ2-6	CATSSLRSGANVLTF	TGTGCCACCAGCTCACTGCGCTCTGGGGCCAACGTCCTGACTTTC
TRBV12-5	.	TRBD1	TRBJ1-5	CASGLVQGLGNQPQHF	TGTGCTAGTGGTTTGGTACAGGGGCTAGGGAATCAGCCCCAGCATTTT
TRBV28	.	TRBD1	TRBJ1-2	CASRAGTDYGYTF	TGTGCCAGCAGAGCCGGGACAGACTATGGCTACACCTTC
TRBV14	.	.	TRBJ1-5	CASSQDAGGPQHF	TGTGCCAGCAGCCAAGATGCGGGTGGGCCCCAGCATTTT
TRBV3-1/TRBV3-2	.	.	TRBJ2-7	CASSQAVAGEQYF	TGTGCCAGCAGCCAAGCGGTAGCCGGCGAGCAGTACTTC
TRBV30	.	.	TRBJ1-5	CAWTSEGVPQPQHF	TGTGCCTGGACAAGCGAAGGGGTTCCTCAGCCCCAGCATTTT
TRBV7-2	.	TRBD1	TRBJ1-1	CASSLGTGYTEAFF	TGTGCCAGCAGCTTAGGGACAGGGTACACTGAAGCTTTCTTT
TRBV4-3	few	.	TRBJ2-2	CASSQPTQSHAPGELFF	TGCGCCAGCAGCCAGCCAACACAGTCACACGCACCCGGGGAGCTGTTTTTT
TRBV4-1	.	.	TRBJ1-5	CASSHNSNQPQHF	TGCGCCAGCAGCCATAATAGCAATCAGCCCCAGCATTTT
TRBV13	.	TRBD2	TRBJ2-1	CASSSRTSGSYNEQFF	TGTGCCAGCAGCTCCAGGACTAGCGGTTCCTACAATGAGCAGTTCTTC
TRBV5-1	.	.	TRBJ2-7	CASSLSQVVNEQYF	TGCGCCAGCAGCTTGAGCCAGGTTGTCAACGAGCAGTACTTC
TRBV6-5	.	.	TRBJ1-5	CASSYILLLNQPQHF	TGTGCCAGCAGTTACATTCTTCTCCTTAATCAGCCCCAGCATTTT
TRBV30	.	.	TRBJ1-3	CAWTSGSGNTIYF	TGTGCCTGGACTTCGGGTTCTGGAAACACCATATATTTT
TRBV30	.	.	TRBJ1-5	CAWSPGWGINQPQHF	TGTGCCTGGAGTCCTGGGTGGGGCATCAATCAGCCCCAGCATTTT
TRBV14	few	.	TRBJ1-4	CASSRRKGTNEKLFF	TGTGCCAGCAGCCGGCGGAAGGGGACTAATGAAAAACTGTTTTTT
TRBV19	.	TRBD2	TRBJ2-1	CASKPRLAGAYNEQFF	TGTGCCAGTAAACCTCGACTAGCGGGGGCCTACAATGAGCAGTTCTTC
TRBV7-9	.	.	TRBJ1-5	CASSLGDSNNQPQHF	TGTGCCAGCAGCTTAGGGGACTCAAACAATCAGCCCCAGCATTTT
TRBV5-1	.	.	TRBJ2-1	CASSLGRGNEQFF	TGCGCCAGCAGCTTGGGGCGCGGGAATGAGCAGTTCTTC
TRBV12-3/TRBV12-4	.	.	TRBJ2-5	CASSLGVETQYF	TGTGCCAGCAGTTTGGGAGTCGAGACCCAGTACTTC